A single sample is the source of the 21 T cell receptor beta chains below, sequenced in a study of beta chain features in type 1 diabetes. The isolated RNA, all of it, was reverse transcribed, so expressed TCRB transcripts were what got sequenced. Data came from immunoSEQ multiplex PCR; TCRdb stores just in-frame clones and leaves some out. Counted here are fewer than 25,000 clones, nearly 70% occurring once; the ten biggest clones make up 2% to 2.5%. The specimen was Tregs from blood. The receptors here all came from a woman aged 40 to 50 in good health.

The CDR3 DNA reads TGTGCCAGCAGCCCCGGGACACAGGACACTGAAGCTTTCTTT. This gives the protein CASSPGTQDTEAFF. V gene TRBV7-6 combines with J gene TRBJ1-1; D is possibly TRBD1 (6 bases). Germline-derived CDR1 and CDR2 are SGHVS and FNYEAQ. Trimming pared 5 bases from V and 3 bases from J, leaving 13 bases between. The CDR3 has 14 residues. The variable domain in full, with the rest retrieved from reference TRBV7-6 and TRBJ1-1, is GAGVSQSPRYKVTKRGQDVALRCDPISGHVSLYWYRQALGQGPEFLTYFNYEAQQDKSGLPNDRFSAERPEGSISTLTIQRTEQRDSAMYRCASSPGTQDTEAFFGQGTRLTVV.

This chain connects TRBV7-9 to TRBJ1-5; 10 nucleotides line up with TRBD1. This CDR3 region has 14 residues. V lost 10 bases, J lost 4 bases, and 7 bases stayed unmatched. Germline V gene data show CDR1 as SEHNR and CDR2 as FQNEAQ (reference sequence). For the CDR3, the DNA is TGTGCCACCGCGGGACAGGGGTATAATCAGCCCCAGCATTTT. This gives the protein CATAGQGYNQPQHF.

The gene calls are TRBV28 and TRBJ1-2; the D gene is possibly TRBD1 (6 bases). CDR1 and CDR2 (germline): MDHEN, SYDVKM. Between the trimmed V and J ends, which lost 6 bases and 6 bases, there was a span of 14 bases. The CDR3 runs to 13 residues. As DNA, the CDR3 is TGTGCCAGCAGCCTCGGGGGGGCGCATGGCTACACCTTC. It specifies CASSLGGAHGYTF.

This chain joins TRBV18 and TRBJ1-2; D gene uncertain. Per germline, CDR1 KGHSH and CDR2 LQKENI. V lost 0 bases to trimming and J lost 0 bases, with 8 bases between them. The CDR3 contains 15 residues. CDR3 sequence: CASSPPSGSNYGYTF. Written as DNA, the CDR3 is TGTGCCAGCTCACCACCTTCCGGGTCTAACTATGGCTACACCTTC.

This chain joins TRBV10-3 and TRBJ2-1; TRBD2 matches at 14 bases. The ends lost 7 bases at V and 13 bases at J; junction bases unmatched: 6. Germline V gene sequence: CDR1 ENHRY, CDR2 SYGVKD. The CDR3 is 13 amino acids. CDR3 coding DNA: TGTGCCATCACTCTGACTAGCGGGGGGGAACAGTTCTTC. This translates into CAITLTSGGEQFF.

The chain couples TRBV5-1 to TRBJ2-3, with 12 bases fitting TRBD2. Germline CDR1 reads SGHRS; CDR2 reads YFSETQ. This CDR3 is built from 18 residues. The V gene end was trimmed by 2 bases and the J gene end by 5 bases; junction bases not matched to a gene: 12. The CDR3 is CASSFFPPSGGAGDTQYF. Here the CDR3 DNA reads TGCGCCAGCAGCTTTTTCCCCCCTAGCGGGGGGGCAGGAGATACGCAGTATTTT.

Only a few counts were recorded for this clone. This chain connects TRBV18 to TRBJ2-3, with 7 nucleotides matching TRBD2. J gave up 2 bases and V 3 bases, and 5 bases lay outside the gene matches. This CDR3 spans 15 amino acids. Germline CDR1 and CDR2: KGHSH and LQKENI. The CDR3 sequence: CASSPWEGYTDTQYF. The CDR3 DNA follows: TGTGCCAGCTCACCCTGGGAGGGCTACACAGATACGCAGTATTTT.

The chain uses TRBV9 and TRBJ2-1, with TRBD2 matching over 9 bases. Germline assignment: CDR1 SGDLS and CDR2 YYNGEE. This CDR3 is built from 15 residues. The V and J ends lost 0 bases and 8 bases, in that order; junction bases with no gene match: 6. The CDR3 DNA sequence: TGTGCCAGCAGCGTAGTGGGCGGGGGGGACCATGAGCAGTTCTTC. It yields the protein CASSVVGGGDHEQFF.

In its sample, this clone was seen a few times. The CDR3 DNA sequence: TGTGCCAGCAAACAGCGGGATGGGGCCGGGGAGCTGTTTTTT. It encodes CASKQRDGAGELFF. V is TRBV2 and J is TRBJ2-2; 7 bases map to TRBD2. Trimming cost V 7 bases and J 6 bases; bases outside gene matches: 8. Germline V gene lookup returns CDR1 SNHLY and CDR2 FYNNEI. This CDR3 region has 14 residues.

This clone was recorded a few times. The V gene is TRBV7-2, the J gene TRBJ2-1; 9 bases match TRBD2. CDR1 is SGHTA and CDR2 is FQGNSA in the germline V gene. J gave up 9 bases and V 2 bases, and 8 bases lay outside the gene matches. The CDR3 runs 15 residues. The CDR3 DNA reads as TGTGCCAGCAGCTTACTTGGCGGGGGGGCCATTGAGCAGTTCTTC. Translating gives CASSLLGGGAIEQFF.

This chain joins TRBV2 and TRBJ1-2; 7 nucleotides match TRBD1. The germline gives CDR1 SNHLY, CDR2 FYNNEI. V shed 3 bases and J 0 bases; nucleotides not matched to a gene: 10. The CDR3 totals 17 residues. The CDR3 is CASSDSQGLTANYGYTF. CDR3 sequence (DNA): TGTGCCAGCAGTGACTCACAGGGGCTGACAGCTAACTATGGCTACACCTTC.

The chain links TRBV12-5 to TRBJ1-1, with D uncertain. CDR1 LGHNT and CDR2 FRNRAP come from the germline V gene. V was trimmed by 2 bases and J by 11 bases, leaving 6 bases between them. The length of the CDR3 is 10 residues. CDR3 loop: CASGLSKAFF. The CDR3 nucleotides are TGTGCTAGTGGTTTGTCTAAGGCTTTCTTT.

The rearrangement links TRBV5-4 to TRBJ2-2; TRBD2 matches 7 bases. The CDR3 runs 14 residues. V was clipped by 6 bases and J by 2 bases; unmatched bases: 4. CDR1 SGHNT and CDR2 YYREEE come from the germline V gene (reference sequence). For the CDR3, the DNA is TGTGCCAGCAACGAGGGACTAAACACCGGGGAGCTGTTTTTT. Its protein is CASNEGLNTGELFF.

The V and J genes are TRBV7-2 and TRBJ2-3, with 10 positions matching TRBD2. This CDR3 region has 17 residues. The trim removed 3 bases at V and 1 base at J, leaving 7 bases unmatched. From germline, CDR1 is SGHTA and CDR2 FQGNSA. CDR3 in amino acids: CASSFRLAGVGTDTQYF. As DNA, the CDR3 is TGTGCCAGCAGCTTTCGACTAGCGGGCGTAGGCACAGATACGCAGTATTTT.

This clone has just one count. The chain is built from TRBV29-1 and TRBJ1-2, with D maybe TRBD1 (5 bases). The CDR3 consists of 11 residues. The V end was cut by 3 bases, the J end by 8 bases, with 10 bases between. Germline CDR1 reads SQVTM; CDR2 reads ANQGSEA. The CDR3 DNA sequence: TGCAGCGTTGACCAGGGCCGGGGCTACACCTTC. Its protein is CSVDQGRGYTF.

CDR3 sequence: CASSVESGLNYGYTF. CDR3 bases: TGTGCCAGCAGCGTAGAGTCAGGCCTTAACTATGGCTACACCTTC. J is TRBJ1-2 and V is TRBV9; D not resolved. CDR3 size: 15 residues. V was cut by 0 bases and J by 1 base, with 10 bases left in between. Germline V gene data show CDR1 as SGDLS and CDR2 as YYNGEE.

For the CDR3, the DNA is TGTGCCAGCAGTTACATTGGGGGGGCTCAGCCCCAGCATTTT. It codes for CASSYIGGAQPQHF. The chain uses TRBV6-5 and TRBJ1-5, with D possibly TRBD1 on 6 matching bases. Looked up from germline, CDR1 is MNHEY and CDR2 is SVGAGI. This CDR3 has 14 residues. V was clipped by 2 bases and J by 6 bases, with 11 bases between them.

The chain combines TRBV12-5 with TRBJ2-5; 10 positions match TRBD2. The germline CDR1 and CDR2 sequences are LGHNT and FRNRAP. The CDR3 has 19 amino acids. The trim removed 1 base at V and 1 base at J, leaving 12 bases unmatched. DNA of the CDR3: TGTGCTAGTGGTTTGGGTCTAGCGGGGGCCCTACCCCTCCAAGAGACCCAGTACTTC. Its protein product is CASGLGLAGALPLQETQYF.

CDR3 protein: CASSHGVQETQYF. CDR3 sequence (DNA): TGTGCCAGCAGCCATGGAGTACAAGAGACCCAGTACTTC. The chain joins TRBV5-4 to TRBJ2-5; D gene uncertain. The V gene's germline CDR1 is SGHNT and CDR2 YYREEE (reference sequence). V lost 4 bases and J lost 2, with 9 bases in between. CDR3 length equals 13 residues.

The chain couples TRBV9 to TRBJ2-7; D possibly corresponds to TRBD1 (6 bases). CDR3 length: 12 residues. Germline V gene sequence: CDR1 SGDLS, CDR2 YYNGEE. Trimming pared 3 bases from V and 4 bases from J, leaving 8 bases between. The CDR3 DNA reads TGTGCCAGCAGCGGGGACAATTACGAGCAGTACTTC. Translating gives CASSGDNYEQYF.

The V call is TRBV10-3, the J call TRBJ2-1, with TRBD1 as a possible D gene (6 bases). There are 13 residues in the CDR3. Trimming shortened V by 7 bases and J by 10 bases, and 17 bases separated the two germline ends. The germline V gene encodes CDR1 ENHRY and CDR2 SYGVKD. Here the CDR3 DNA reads TGTGCCATCACGGCCCAGCTACAGGGCGAGCAGTTCTTC. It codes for CAITAQLQGEQFF.